This T cell receptor beta chain derives from a study of graft-versus-host responses after intestinal transplantation. V was pared by 5 bases and J by 6 bases, with 14 bases between. This CDR3 has 13 residues. Germline CDR1 reads SGHTA; CDR2 reads FQGTGA. Some clones are missing from TCRdb's copy, which holds only in-frame ones; the method was immunoSEQ multiplex PCR. The sample lists 95,000 or so clones, 80% to 95% seen once, with about 16% in the top ten. The sample here was PBMCs, taken about 450 days after intestinal transplant. This rearrangement joins TRBV7-3 to TRBJ2-7; D is possibly TRBD1 (6 bases). This clonotype originated in a human patient who received an intestinal transplant, so some T cells may come from the graft donor. The CDR3 coding sequence is TGTGCCAGCAGCCCCCGTGGGGGCTTCGAGCAGTACTTC. Protein sequence: CASSPRGGFEQYF.